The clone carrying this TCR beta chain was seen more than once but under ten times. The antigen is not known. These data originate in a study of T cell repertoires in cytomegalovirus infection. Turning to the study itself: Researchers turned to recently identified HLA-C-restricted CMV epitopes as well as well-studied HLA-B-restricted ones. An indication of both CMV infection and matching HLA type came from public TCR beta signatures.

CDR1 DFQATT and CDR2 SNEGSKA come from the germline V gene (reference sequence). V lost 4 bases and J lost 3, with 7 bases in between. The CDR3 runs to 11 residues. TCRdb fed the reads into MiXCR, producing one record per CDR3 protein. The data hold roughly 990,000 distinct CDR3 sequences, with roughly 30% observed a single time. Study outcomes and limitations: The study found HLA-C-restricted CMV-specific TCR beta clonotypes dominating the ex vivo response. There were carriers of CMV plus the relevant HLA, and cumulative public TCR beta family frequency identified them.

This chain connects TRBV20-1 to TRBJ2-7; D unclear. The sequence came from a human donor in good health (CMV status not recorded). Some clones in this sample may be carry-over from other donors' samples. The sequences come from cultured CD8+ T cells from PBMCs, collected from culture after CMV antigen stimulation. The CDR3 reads CSAIDNYEQYV. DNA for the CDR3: TGCAGTGCTATAGACAACTACGAGCAGTACGTC.